Following are 10 T cell receptor beta chains from one sample sequenced in a study of early T cells in non-severe SARS-CoV-2 infection. TCRdb ran MiXCR on the 5' RACE reads and lists one entry per CDR3 protein. The sample shows roughly 100,000 distinct CDR3 sequences, under 15% of them seen only once. The sequenced sample consisted of whole blood. The receptors come from an adult who was a healthcare worker with PCR-confirmed SARS-CoV-2 infection or an uninfected control (not recorded which).

This clonotype was counted a few times. The chain has TRBV4-1 and TRBJ2-1, with TRBD2 matching over 9 bases. There are 22 residues in the CDR3. After removal of 2 bases from V and 0 bases from J, the junction contained 20 bases not matched to a gene. The germline gives CDR1 MGHRA, CDR2 YSYEKL. The CDR3 here is CASSQREQTGTSPFNSYNEQFF. CDR3 bases: TGCGCCAGCAGCCAAAGAGAGCAAACCGGGACTAGCCCTTTTAACTCCTACAATGAGCAGTTCTTC.

In its sample, this clonotype was seen many times. V usage is TRBV20-1 and J usage is TRBJ2-3; D may be TRBD1 or TRBD2 (5 bases each). The CDR3 covers 19 residues. Trimming cost V 0 bases and J 0 bases, with 22 bases left between them. Germline V gives CDR1 DFQATT, CDR2 SNEGSKA (reference sequence). This CDR3 reads CSARDLPGRTAFSTDTQYF. CDR3 nucleotides: TGCAGTGCTAGAGATCTCCCGGGGCGGACGGCGTTTAGCACAGATACGCAGTATTTT.

This clonotype was seen ten or more times. This chain links TRBV28 with TRBJ2-2; no definite D call. The CDR3 spans 15 residues. V shed 2 bases and J shed 2 bases, with 9 bases lying between them. Germline CDR1 is MDHEN and CDR2 is SYDVKM. CDR3 coding DNA: TGTGCCAGCAGTTTACCGGGCGGAAACACCGGGGAGCTGTTTTTT. Translation: CASSLPGGNTGELFF.

This clonotype was found many times. The gene calls are TRBV9 and TRBJ2-7; 10 nucleotides match TRBD2. J gave up 4 bases and V 0 bases, and 1 base lay outside the gene matches. The germline V gene encodes CDR1 SGDLS and CDR2 YYNGEE. The CDR3 has 14 amino acids. DNA of the CDR3: TGTGCCAGCAGCGTAGCTAGCGGGAGTTACGAGCAGTACTTC. It specifies CASSVASGSYEQYF.

The sample holds a few counts of this clonotype. This chain connects TRBV4-2 to TRBJ2-5; D possibly corresponds to TRBD1 (5 bases). Germline values: CDR1 LGHNA, CDR2 YNFKEQ. The V end was cut by 0 bases, the J end by 4 bases, with 15 bases between. The CDR3 extends over 16 amino acids. In DNA, the CDR3 is TGTGCCAGCAGCCAAGATGGGGCATTGGGGCGAGAGACCCAGTACTTC. This translates into CASSQDGALGRETQYF.

This clonotype was detected many times. J is TRBJ2-7 and V is TRBV5-1; 7 nucleotides agree with TRBD1. Trimming took 5 bases from V and 3 from J; bases not matched to a gene: 11. The CDR3 contains 15 residues. Germline V gene sequence: CDR1 SGHRS, CDR2 YFSETQ. DNA for the CDR3: TGCGCCAGCAGTTTAGACAGGGACGCGGGCTACGAGCAGTACTTC. Its protein is CASSLDRDAGYEQYF.

There are a few counts of this clonotype. The chain carries TRBV2 and TRBJ2-1, with 9 positions matching TRBD1. J gave up 6 bases and V 8 bases, and 8 bases lay outside the gene matches. The germline V gene encodes CDR1 SNHLY and CDR2 FYNNEI. The CDR3 loop spans 14 amino acids. CDR3 sequence (DNA): TGTGCCAGCTCAAACAGGGGGCGATTCAATGAGCAGTTCTTC. Protein: CASSNRGRFNEQFF.

This clonotype has a count of ten or more. V usage is TRBV7-9 and J usage is TRBJ2-7; TRBD2 might be the D (5 bases). The germline V gene encodes CDR1 SEHNR and CDR2 FQNEAQ (reference sequence). The CDR3 runs 14 residues. Trimming pared 7 bases from V and 1 base from J, leaving 14 bases between. CDR3 coding DNA: TGTGCCAGCAACGCCCGGGAAATTTCCTACGAGCAGTACTTC. It specifies CASNAREISYEQYF.

There are a few counts of this clonotype. This chain joins TRBV12-3 or TRBV12-4 and TRBJ2-7; D unresolved. This CDR3 contains 12 residues. V was cut by 8 bases and J by 8 bases, with 16 bases left in between. This chain's CDR3 is CASRTSRPQQYF. The CDR3 bases are TGTGCCAGCCGTACTTCCCGGCCCCAGCAGTACTTC.

This clonotype was counted ten times or more. The rearrangement joins TRBV7-2 to TRBJ1-5; 7 bases agree with TRBD1. Germline V gene sequence: CDR1 SGHTA, CDR2 FQGNSA. With 5 bases clipped from V and 5 bases from J, the junction kept 3 bases outside the gene matches. This CDR3 spans 13 amino acids. The CDR3 DNA reads TGTGCCAGCAGCATCAGGGGGGATCAGCCCCAGCATTTT. Protein product: CASSIRGDQPQHF.